Presented here are 15 T cell receptor beta chains from one specimen sequenced in a study of T cell repertoires in cytomegalovirus infection. TCRdb reanalysed the reads using MiXCR and keeps one entry per CDR3 protein. The sample lists about 830,000 distinct CDR3 sequences, 32% seen once, with 9.5% to 15% in the top ten. Their antigens remain unidentified. The material sequenced was cultured CD8+ T cells from PBMCs, taken from culture after CMV antigen stimulation. The origin of the receptors is a human donor in good health (CMV status not recorded). Some clones in this sample may be carry-over from other donors' samples.

The chain has TRBV4-1 and TRBJ2-6; D perhaps matches TRBD1 (5 bases). Germline V lookup: CDR1 MGHRA, CDR2 YSYEKL. The CDR3 runs to 17 residues. V was trimmed by 0 bases and J by 4 bases, leaving 13 bases between them. CDR3 nucleotides: TGCGCCAGCAGCCAAGAATCCCAGGGATCAGGGGCCAACGTCCTGACTTTC. It encodes CASSQESQGSGANVLTF.

This clonotype has a handful of counts. V and J are TRBV7-3 and TRBJ2-3, with D perhaps matching TRBD1 (5 bases). V was shortened by 0 bases and J by 1 base, with 20 bases between the two germline ends. Germline lookup yields CDR1 SGHTA and CDR2 FQGTGA. This CDR3 contains 19 residues. CDR3 in DNA: TGTGCCAGCAGCTTAACGTCTGCAGGGCATCCTCCGGGCACAGATACGCAGTATTTT. Protein sequence: CASSLTSAGHPPGTDTQYF.

This chain uses TRBV6-5 with TRBJ1-6; D is ambiguous. In germline, CDR1 is MNHEY, CDR2 SVGAGI. This CDR3 comprises 13 residues. Trimming cost V 2 bases and J 9 bases, with 8 bases left between them. Here the CDR3 DNA reads TGTGCCAGCAGTTACAGACGGGGTTCACCCCTCCACTTT. This codes for CASSYRRGSPLHF.

This clonotype was detected a few times. The chain uses TRBV4-1 and TRBJ2-1; 7 nucleotides align to TRBD2. V dropped 0 bases and J dropped 4; count of bases not matched to a gene: 12. Germline CDR1 reads MGHRA; CDR2 reads YSYEKL. CDR3 length: 18 amino acids. Here the CDR3 reads CASSQEEGAGSRYNEQFF. The CDR3, as DNA: TGCGCCAGCAGCCAAGAAGAGGGAGCGGGGAGCCGATACAATGAGCAGTTCTTC.

This rearrangement joins TRBV27 to TRBJ1-1; D is undetermined. The ends were cut back, 2 bases at V and 6 bases at J, with 13 bases in the middle. The CDR3 spans 14 residues. CDR1 is MNHEY, CDR2 SMNVEV, per germline (reference sequence). The chain's CDR3 is CASSLKVKGAEAFF. The CDR3 DNA is TGTGCCAGCAGTTTAAAGGTGAAGGGAGCTGAAGCTTTCTTT.

This clonotype has only a few counts. The rearrangement links TRBV10-3 to TRBJ1-1; the match to TRBD1 covers 7 bases. Trimming removed 10 bases from V and 0 bases from J; junction bases left unmatched: 5. The CDR3 has 13 residues. Looked up from germline, CDR1 is ENHRY and CDR2 is SYGVKD. The CDR3 is CATRGNVNTEAFF. CDR3 DNA sequence: TGTGCCACCAGGGGGAATGTGAACACTGAAGCTTTCTTT.

V is TRBV4-1 and J is TRBJ2-5; TRBD2 is a possible D gene (6 bases). V was cut by 1 base and J by 5 bases, with 17 bases left in between. The CDR3 covers 16 residues. Germline V gene lookup returns CDR1 MGHRA and CDR2 YSYEKL. This CDR3 reads CASSQVLSGVGETQYF. In nucleotides, the CDR3 is TGCGCCAGCAGCCAAGTCCTTAGCGGTGTCGGCGAGACCCAGTACTTC.

The table lists this clonotype with a few counts. This sequence joins TRBV19 and TRBJ1-3, with TRBD1 as a possible D gene (5 bases). Trimming took 7 bases from V and 0 from J, leaving 19 bases between them. The CDR3 has 17 residues. Germline CDR1 LNHDA, CDR2 SQIVND (reference sequence). CDR3 in DNA: TGTGCCAGTACCAAAACGGAGGGGACGGGCTCTGGAAACACCATATATTTT. It codes for CASTKTEGTGSGNTIYF.

This chain joins TRBV12-3 or TRBV12-4 and TRBJ2-1; possibly TRBD2 for D (7 bases). The CDR3 contains 12 residues. V gave up 7 bases and J gave up 9 bases, with 13 bases separating them. Here the CDR3 reads CASTLGGAEQFF. CDR3 DNA: TGTGCCAGCACTCTGGGGGGGGCTGAGCAGTTCTTC.

The chain is built from TRBV27 and TRBJ2-7; 11 nucleotides agree with TRBD2. V lost 5 bases, J lost 2 bases, and 2 bases stayed unmatched. The CDR3 runs to 14 residues. Germline V gene sequence: CDR1 MNHEY, CDR2 SMNVEV (reference sequence). The DNA for the CDR3 is TGTGCCAGCAGTATGACTAGCGGGGCCTACGAGCAGTACTTC. It translates to CASSMTSGAYEQYF.

This clonotype has a handful of counts. This sequence joins TRBV12-3 or TRBV12-4 and TRBJ2-1; 7 bases map to TRBD1. There are 13 residues in the CDR3. V lost 5 bases, J lost 9 bases, and 7 bases stayed unmatched. The CDR3 here is CASSRQGSSEQFF. In DNA, the CDR3 is TGTGCCAGCAGTCGACAGGGATCGAGTGAGCAGTTCTTC.

The genes are TRBV2 and TRBJ1-5, with D perhaps matching TRBD1 (5 bases). V dropped 8 bases and J dropped 13 bases, with 15 bases sitting between them. The CDR3 has 11 amino acids. The germline CDR1 and CDR2 sequences are SNHLY and FYNNEI. In nucleotides, the CDR3 is TGTGCCAGCTTTGGTGGGGGGATACAGCATTTT. It yields the protein CASFGGGIQHF.

This chain joins TRBV12-3 or TRBV12-4 and TRBJ1-2; 7 nucleotides match TRBD1. The CDR3 has 14 residues. V gave up 5 bases and J gave up 4 bases; unmatched junction bases: 7. This CDR3 reads CASSRDSLAYGYTF. The CDR3, as DNA: TGTGCCAGCAGTCGGGACAGCCTCGCCTATGGCTACACCTTC.

This clonotype was observed a handful of times. The CDR3 spells CASSVAGGGQPQHF. The CDR3 coding sequence is TGTGCCAGCAGCGTAGCCGGGGGTGGTCAGCCCCAGCATTTT. The V and J genes are TRBV9 and TRBJ1-5; D might be TRBD1 (5 bases). V lost 0 bases to trimming and J lost 6 bases, with 10 bases between them. Looked up from germline, CDR1 is SGDLS and CDR2 is YYNGEE. CDR3 length equals 14 residues. The whole variable domain, remainder taken from reference TRBV9 and TRBJ1-5, is DSGVTQTPKHLITATGQRVTLRCSPRSGDLSVYWYQQSLDQGLQFLIQYYNGEERAKGNILERFSAQQFPDLHSELNLSSLELGDSALYFCASSVAGGGQPQHFGDGTRLSIL.

This clonotype appeared a few times. The CDR3, as DNA: TGTGCCAGCAGTTACTCGCCTAGCGGGGTCACAGATACGCAGTATTTT. Its translation is CASSYSPSGVTDTQYF. V is TRBV6-5 and J is TRBJ2-3; TRBD2 matches at 9 bases. The CDR3 is 16 amino acids. V dropped 0 bases and J dropped 2; count of bases not matched to a gene: 3. Germline assignment: CDR1 MNHEY and CDR2 SVGAGI.